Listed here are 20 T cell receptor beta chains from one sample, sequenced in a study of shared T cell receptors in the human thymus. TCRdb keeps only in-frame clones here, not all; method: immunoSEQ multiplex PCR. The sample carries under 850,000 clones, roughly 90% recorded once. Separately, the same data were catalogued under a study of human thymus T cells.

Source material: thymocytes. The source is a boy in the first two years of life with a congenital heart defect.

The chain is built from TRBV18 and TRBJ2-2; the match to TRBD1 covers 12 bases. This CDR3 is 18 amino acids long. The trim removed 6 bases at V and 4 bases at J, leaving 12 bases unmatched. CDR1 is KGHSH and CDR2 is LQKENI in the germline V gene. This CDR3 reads CASSSDDGTGGCTGELFF. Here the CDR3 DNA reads TGTGCCAGCTCTTCCGACGACGGGACAGGGGGCTGCACCGGGGAGCTGTTTTTT.

CDR3 nucleotides: TGTGCCACCTTTAGCTCTGGGGCCAACGTCCTGACTTTC. Protein sequence: CATFSSGANVLTF. The chain joins TRBV19 to TRBJ2-6; D remains unclear. The length of the CDR3 is 13 residues. The germline gives CDR1 LNHDA, CDR2 SQIVND (reference sequence). Trimming removed 10 bases at V and 0 bases at J, with 7 bases between.

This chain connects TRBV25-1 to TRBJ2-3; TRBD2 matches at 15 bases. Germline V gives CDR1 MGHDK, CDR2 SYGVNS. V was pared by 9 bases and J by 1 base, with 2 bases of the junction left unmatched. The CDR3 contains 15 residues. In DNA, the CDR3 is TGTGCCAGTCGGACTAGCGGGAGGGGCACAGATACGCAGTATTTT. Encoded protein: CASRTSGRGTDTQYF.

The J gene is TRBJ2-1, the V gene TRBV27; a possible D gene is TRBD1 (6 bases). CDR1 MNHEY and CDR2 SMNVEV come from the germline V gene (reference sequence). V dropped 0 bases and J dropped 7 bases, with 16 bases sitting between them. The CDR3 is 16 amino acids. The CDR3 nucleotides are TGTGCCAGCAGTTTATCGTGGGACACCCGTGGGAATGAGCAGTTCTTC. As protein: CASSLSWDTRGNEQFF.

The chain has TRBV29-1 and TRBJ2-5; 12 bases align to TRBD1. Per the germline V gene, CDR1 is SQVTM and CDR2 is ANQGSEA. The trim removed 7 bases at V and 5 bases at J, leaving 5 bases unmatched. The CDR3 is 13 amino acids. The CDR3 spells CSGRDRGQETQYF. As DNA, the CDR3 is TGCAGCGGCCGGGACAGGGGGCAGGAGACCCAGTACTTC.

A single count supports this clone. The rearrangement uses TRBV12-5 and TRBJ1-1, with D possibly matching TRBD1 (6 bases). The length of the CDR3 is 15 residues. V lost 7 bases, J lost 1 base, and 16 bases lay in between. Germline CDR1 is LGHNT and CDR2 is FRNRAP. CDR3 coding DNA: TGTGCTAGTGCTCTGCACAGGGATCCGAACACTGAAGCTTTCTTT. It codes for CASALHRDPNTEAFF.

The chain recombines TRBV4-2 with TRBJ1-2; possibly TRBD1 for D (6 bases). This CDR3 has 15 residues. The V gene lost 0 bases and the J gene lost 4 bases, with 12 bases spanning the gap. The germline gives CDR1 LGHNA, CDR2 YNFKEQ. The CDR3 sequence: CASSQDGGGGYGYTF. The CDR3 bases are TGTGCCAGCAGCCAAGATGGGGGAGGGGGCTATGGCTACACCTTC.

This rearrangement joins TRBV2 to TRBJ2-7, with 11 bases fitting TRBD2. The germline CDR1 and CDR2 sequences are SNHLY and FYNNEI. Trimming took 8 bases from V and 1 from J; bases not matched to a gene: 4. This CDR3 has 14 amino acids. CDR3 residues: CASSRLAGSYEQYF. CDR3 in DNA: TGTGCCAGCTCTCGACTAGCGGGGTCCTACGAGCAGTACTTC.

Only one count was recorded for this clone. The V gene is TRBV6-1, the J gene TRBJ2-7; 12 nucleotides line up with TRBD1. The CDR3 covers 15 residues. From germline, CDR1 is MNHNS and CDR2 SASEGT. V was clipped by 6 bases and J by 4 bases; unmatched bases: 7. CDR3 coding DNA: TGTGCCAGCAGCGAGGGACAGGGGGCGCCGTACGAGCAGTACTTC. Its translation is CASSEGQGAPYEQYF.

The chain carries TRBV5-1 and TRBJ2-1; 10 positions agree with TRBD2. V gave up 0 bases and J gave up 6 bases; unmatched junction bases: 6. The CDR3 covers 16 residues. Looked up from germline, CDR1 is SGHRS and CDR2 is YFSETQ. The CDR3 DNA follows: TGCGCCAGCAGCTTGGCCGGGGTAGCGGGAGGCAATGAGCAGTTCTTC. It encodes CASSLAGVAGGNEQFF.

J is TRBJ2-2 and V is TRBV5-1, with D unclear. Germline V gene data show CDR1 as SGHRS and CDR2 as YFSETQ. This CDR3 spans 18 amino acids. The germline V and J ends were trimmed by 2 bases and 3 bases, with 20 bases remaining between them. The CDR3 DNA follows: TGCGCCAGCAGCTTAAGTTTCGGGTCTCTGGTCCACACCGGGGAGCTGTTTTTT. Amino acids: CASSLSFGSLVHTGELFF.

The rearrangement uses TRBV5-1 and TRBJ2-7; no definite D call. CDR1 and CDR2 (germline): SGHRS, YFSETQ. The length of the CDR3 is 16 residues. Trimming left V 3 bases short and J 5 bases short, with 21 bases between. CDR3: CASSSTYPLEVNEQYF. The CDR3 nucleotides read TGCGCCAGCAGCTCCACATACCCCCTAGAAGTCAACGAGCAGTACTTC. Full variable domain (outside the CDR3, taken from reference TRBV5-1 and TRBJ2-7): KAGVTQTPRYLIKTRGQQVTLSCSPISGHRSVSWYQQTPGQGLQFLFEYFSETQRNKGNFPGRFSGRQFSNSRSEMNVSTLELGDSALYLCASSSTYPLEVNEQYFGPGTRLTVT.

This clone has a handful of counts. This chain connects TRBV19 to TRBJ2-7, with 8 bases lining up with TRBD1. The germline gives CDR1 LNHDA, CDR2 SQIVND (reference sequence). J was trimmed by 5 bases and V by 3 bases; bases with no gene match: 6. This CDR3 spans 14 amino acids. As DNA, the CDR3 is TGTGCCAGTAGTATTCGGACAGGGCTTCACGAGCAGTACTTC. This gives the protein CASSIRTGLHEQYF.

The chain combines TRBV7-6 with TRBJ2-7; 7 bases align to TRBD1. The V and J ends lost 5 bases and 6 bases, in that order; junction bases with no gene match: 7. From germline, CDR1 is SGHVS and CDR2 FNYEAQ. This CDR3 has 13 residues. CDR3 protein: CASSHQGVPEQYF. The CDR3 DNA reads TGTGCCAGCAGCCACCAGGGGGTTCCCGAGCAGTACTTC.

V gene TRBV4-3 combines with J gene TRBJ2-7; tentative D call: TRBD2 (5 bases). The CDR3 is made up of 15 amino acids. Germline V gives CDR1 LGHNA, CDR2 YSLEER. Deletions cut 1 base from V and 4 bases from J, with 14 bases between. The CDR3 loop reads CASSQAAGKLYEQYF. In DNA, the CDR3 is TGCGCCAGCAGCCAAGCGGCGGGCAAACTTTACGAGCAGTACTTC.

CDR3 coding DNA: TGTGCCAGTAGCCCGGGACTAGCGTGGGATACGCAGTATTTT. Translation gives CASSPGLAWDTQYF. This rearrangement joins TRBV19 to TRBJ2-3; TRBD2 matches 10 bases. Germline V lookup: CDR1 LNHDA, CDR2 SQIVND (reference sequence). J lost 6 bases, V lost 6 bases, and 6 bases had no gene match. The CDR3 has 14 residues.

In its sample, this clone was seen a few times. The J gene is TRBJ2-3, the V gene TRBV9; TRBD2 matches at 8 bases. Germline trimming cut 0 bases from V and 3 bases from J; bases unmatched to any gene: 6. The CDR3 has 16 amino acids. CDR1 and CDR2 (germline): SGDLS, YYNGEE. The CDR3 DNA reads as TGTGCCAGCAGCGTAGGGAGTAGCGGGAAGACAGATACGCAGTATTTT. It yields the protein CASSVGSSGKTDTQYF.

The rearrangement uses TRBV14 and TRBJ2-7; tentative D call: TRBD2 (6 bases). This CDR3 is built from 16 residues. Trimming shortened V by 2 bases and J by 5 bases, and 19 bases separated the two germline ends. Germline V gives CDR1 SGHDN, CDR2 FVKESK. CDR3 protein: CASSQSDGGRRNEQYF. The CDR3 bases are TGTGCCAGCAGCCAATCTGATGGGGGGAGGAGAAACGAGCAGTACTTC.

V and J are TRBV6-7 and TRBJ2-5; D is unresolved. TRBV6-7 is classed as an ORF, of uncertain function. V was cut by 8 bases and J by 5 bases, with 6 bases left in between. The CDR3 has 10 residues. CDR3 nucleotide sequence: TGTGCCAGCCCCCTGGAGACCCAGTACTTC. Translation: CASPLETQYF.

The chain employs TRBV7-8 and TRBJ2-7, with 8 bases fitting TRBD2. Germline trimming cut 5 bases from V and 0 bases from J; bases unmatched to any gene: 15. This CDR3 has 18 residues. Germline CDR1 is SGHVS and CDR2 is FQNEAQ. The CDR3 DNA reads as TGTGCCAGCAGCCCCGTCTGGCTAGCGGGCTCAAGCTCCTACGAGCAGTACTTC. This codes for CASSPVWLAGSSSYEQYF.